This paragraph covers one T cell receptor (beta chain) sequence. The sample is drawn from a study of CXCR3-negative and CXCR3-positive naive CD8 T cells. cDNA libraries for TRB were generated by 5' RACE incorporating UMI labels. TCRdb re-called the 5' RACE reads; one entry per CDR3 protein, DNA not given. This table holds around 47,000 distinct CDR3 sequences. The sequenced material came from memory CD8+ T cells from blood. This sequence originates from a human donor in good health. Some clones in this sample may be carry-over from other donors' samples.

The CDR3 is CSARETSSDTGELFF. J is TRBJ2-2 and V is TRBV20-1; TCRdb returns TRBD2, unconfirmable since there is no DNA. Germline V CDR1 and CDR2: DFQATT, SNEGSKA (reference sequence). This CDR3 is 15 amino acids long.